Included here is one T cell receptor (beta chain) sequence, with context. What it binds is not known. The repertoire was sequenced with immunoSEQ multiplex PCR; TCRdb's copy has only in-frame clones and lacks some. The table has just under 55,000 clones, 87% seen once. These data come from a study of T cell responses to AZD1222 COVID-19 vaccine. Findings and caveats of the study: Only five or six AZD1222 recipients were seropositive at baseline. No day 14 peak samples; only post-peak repertoires were characterized. The study found Spike-specific TCR breadth and depth rose after two AZD1222 doses. Unmutated variant regions are reportedly targeted by nearly half of spike-specific TCRs.

The clonotype was recovered from an adult in good health. This material consisted of peripheral blood, taken on day 0 of AZD1222 vaccination.

CDR3 nucleotide sequence: TGTGCCAGCAGCTTGGCAAGACTAGCGGGGGCCCCAGATACGCAGTATTTT. This gives the protein CASSLARLAGAPDTQYF. The rearrangement uses TRBV7-9 and TRBJ2-3; 12 nucleotides agree with TRBD2. Germline CDR1 SEHNR, CDR2 FQNEAQ (reference sequence). V was pared by 3 bases and J by 4 bases, with 8 bases of the junction left unmatched. The CDR3 length is 17 residues. Drawing the rest from reference TRBV7-9 and TRBJ2-3, the complete variable domain is DTGVSQNPRHKITKRGQNVTFRCDPISEHNRLYWYRQTLGQGPEFLTYFQNEAQLEKSRLLSDRFSAERPKGSFSTLEIQRTEQGDSAMYLCASSLARLAGAPDTQYFGPGTRLTVL.